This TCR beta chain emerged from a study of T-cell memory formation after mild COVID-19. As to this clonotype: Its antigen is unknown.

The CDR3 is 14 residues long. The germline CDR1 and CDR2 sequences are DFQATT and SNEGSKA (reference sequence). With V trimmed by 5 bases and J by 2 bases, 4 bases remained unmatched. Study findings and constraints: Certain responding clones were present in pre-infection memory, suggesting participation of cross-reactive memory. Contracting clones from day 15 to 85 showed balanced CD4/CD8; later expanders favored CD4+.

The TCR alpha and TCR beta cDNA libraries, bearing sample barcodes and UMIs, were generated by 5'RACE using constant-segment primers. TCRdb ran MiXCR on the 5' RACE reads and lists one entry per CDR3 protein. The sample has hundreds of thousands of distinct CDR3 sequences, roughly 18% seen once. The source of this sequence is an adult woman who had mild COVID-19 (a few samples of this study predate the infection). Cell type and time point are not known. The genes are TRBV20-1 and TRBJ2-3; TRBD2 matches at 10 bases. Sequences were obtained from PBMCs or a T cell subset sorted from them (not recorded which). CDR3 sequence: CSALAGGYTDTQYF. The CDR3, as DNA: TGCAGTGCTTTAGCGGGGGGCTACACAGATACGCAGTATTTT.